The 15 T cell receptor beta chains reported below all come from one sample, sequenced in a study of neoadjuvant anti-PD-1 for oral cavity cancer. Clones were sequenced by immunoSEQ multiplex PCR, and TCRdb holds only the in-frame ones, with some missing. The sample carries approximately 83,000 clones, 84% recorded once. The material sequenced was PBMCs, taken before nivolumab (anti-PD-1) treatment. All receptors derive from a person aged 40 to 85 with oral cavity squamous cell carcinoma.

The chain recombines TRBV6-5 with TRBJ1-4, with 8 bases matching TRBD1. Germline-derived CDR1 and CDR2 are MNHEY and SVGAGI. The CDR3 runs to 15 residues. The ends lost 2 bases at V and 7 bases at J; junction bases unmatched: 6. CDR3 in DNA: TGTGCCAGCAGTTACCTAGACAGGGGAAGTGAAAAACTGTTTTTT. It translates to CASSYLDRGSEKLFF.

The rearrangement links TRBV2 to TRBJ2-7; TRBD2 matches 8 bases. This CDR3 region has 14 residues. Trimming cost V 6 bases and J 5 bases; bases outside gene matches: 9. Germline CDR1 and CDR2: SNHLY and FYNNEI. DNA of the CDR3: TGTGCCAGCAGGACTAGCGAGTGGACGCACGAGCAGTACTTC. The encoded protein is CASRTSEWTHEQYF. Complete variable domain (other parts from reference TRBV2 and TRBJ2-7): EPEVTQTPSHQVTQMGQEVILRCVPISNHLYFYWYRQILGQKVEFLVSFYNNEISEKSEIFDDQFSVERPDGSNFTLKIRSTKLEDSAMYFCASRTSEWTHEQYFGPGTRLTVT.

This clone showed up just once. V usage is TRBV5-4 and J usage is TRBJ2-5; tentatively, D is TRBD1 or TRBD2 (6 bases each). V was pared by 10 bases and J by 0 bases, with 13 bases between. The CDR3 is 13 residues long. Germline assignment: CDR1 SGHNT and CDR2 YYREEE (reference sequence). As DNA, the CDR3 is TGTGCCGGTCGGGGGCAGAACCAAGAGACCCAGTACTTC. This sequence encodes CAGRGQNQETQYF.

The chain links TRBV28 to TRBJ1-1; D unclear. The CDR3 spans 15 residues. CDR1 and CDR2 from the germline V gene are MDHEN and SYDVKM. Trimming cost V 5 bases and J 3 bases, with 16 bases left between them. This CDR3 reads CASSPLGRMDTEAFF. The DNA for the CDR3 is TGTGCCAGCAGTCCCCTAGGACGCATGGACACTGAAGCTTTCTTT. The full variable domain, rest sourced from reference TRBV28 and TRBJ1-1, is DVKVTQSSRYLVKRTGEKVFLECVQDMDHENMFWYRQDPGLGLRLIYFSYDVKMKEKGDIPEGYSVSREKKERFSLILESASTNQTSMYLCASSPLGRMDTEAFFGQGTRLTVV.

The chain joins TRBV19 to TRBJ2-7; 7 bases match TRBD2. The germline V gene encodes CDR1 LNHDA and CDR2 SQIVND (reference sequence). There are 13 residues in the CDR3. The V and J ends lost 10 bases and 7 bases, in that order; junction bases with no gene match: 13. CDR3: CATTQSGKGEQYF. The CDR3 DNA is TGTGCCACTACCCAAAGCGGGAAGGGAGAGCAGTACTTC.

The V call is TRBV7-8, the J call TRBJ2-7, with 10 bases identical to TRBD2. This CDR3 comprises 18 residues. Germline CDR1 and CDR2: SGHVS and FQNEAQ. Trimming removed 2 bases from V and 3 bases from J; junction bases left unmatched: 13. The CDR3 coding sequence is TGTGCCAGCAGCTTACGGAGTCTTAGCGGGAGGACGAGCTACGAGCAGTACTTC. Encoded protein: CASSLRSLSGRTSYEQYF.

The chain combines TRBV6-5 with TRBJ2-7; 12 bases line up with TRBD2. V shed 4 bases and J 3 bases; nucleotides not matched to a gene: 1. This CDR3 has 14 amino acids. CDR1 and CDR2 (germline): MNHEY, SVGAGI. For the CDR3, the DNA is TGTGCCAGCAGTTGGGGACTAGCGGGCTACGAGCAGTACTTC. It yields the protein CASSWGLAGYEQYF.

The CDR3 DNA follows: TGCGCCAGCAGCTTGAGTACGGGGGCGGCGAACACCGGGGAGCTGTTTTTT. This encodes CASSLSTGAANTGELFF. The rearrangement uses TRBV5-1 and TRBJ2-2; D is perhaps TRBD1 or TRBD2 (6 bases each). The CDR3 loop spans 17 amino acids. The germline CDR1 and CDR2 sequences are SGHRS and YFSETQ. V lost 1 base and J lost 0, with 13 bases in between. The full variable domain, its missing parts supplied by reference TRBV5-1 and TRBJ2-2, is KAGVTQTPRYLIKTRGQQVTLSCSPISGHRSVSWYQQTPGQGLQFLFEYFSETQRNKGNFPGRFSGRQFSNSRSEMNVSTLELGDSALYLCASSLSTGAANTGELFFGEGSRLTVL.

The chain joins TRBV7-9 to TRBJ1-2; D is unclear. CDR1 and CDR2 (germline): SEHNR, FQNEAQ (reference sequence). V gave up 5 bases and J gave up 7 bases, with 20 bases separating them. The CDR3 has 15 amino acids. CDR3 amino acids: CASSPGLEGRSGYTF. The CDR3 DNA reads TGTGCCAGCAGCCCCGGTCTTGAGGGTCGGAGTGGCTACACCTTC.

The rearrangement uses TRBV15 and TRBJ2-2; D remains ambiguous. The CDR3 has 12 residues. CDR1 is LNHNV, CDR2 YYDKDF, per germline (reference sequence). Between the trimmed V and J ends, which lost 0 bases and 9 bases, there was a span of 5 bases. This CDR3 reads CATSRDFRELFF. The CDR3 DNA is TGTGCCACCAGCAGAGACTTCCGGGAGCTGTTTTTT. Using reference TRBV15 and TRBJ2-2 for the parts outside the CDR3, the full variable domain is DAMVIQNPRYQVTQFGKPVTLSCSQTLNHNVMYWYQQKSSQAPKLLFHYYDKDFNNEADTPDNFQSRRPNTSFCFLDIRSPGLGDTAMYLCATSRDFRELFFGEGSRLTVL.

CDR3 nucleotides: TGTGCCAGCAGCTCCAGTACTAGCCCGCAAGAGACCCAGTACTTC. It codes for CASSSSTSPQETQYF. The rearrangement joins TRBV2 to TRBJ2-5; D perhaps matches TRBD2 (6 bases). This CDR3 has 15 residues. Germline V CDR1 and CDR2: SNHLY, FYNNEI. The V gene lost 6 bases and the J gene lost 2 bases, with 16 bases spanning the gap.

The rearrangement links TRBV5-6 to TRBJ2-7, with D unresolved. The V end lost 1 base, the J end lost 0 bases, and 11 bases lay between the germline ends. This CDR3 spans 15 amino acids. Germline lookup yields CDR1 SGHDT and CDR2 YYEEEE. The CDR3 DNA is TGTGCCAGCAGCTTGTCGCCGGCTACCTCCTACGAGCAGTACTTC. Its translation is CASSLSPATSYEQYF.

The chain links TRBV7-9 to TRBJ2-7; D might be TRBD1 (6 bases). CDR1 is SEHNR, CDR2 FQNEAQ, per germline (reference sequence). This CDR3 has 14 residues. Trimming left V 4 bases short and J 6 bases short, with 16 bases between. The CDR3: CASSSEGVQAEQYF. CDR3 nucleotides: TGTGCCAGCAGCTCAGAGGGGGTGCAGGCCGAGCAGTACTTC.

J is TRBJ2-7 and V is TRBV2; 10 bases fit TRBD1. CDR1 and CDR2 from the germline V gene are SNHLY and FYNNEI. Unmatched junction bases numbered 6, after V lost 6 bases and J lost 1 base. The CDR3 runs 15 residues. The CDR3 region has the DNA TGTGCCAGCAGGTCCGACAGGGGGCATTCCTACGAGCAGTACTTC. Amino acid sequence: CASRSDRGHSYEQYF. Supplemented by reference TRBV2 and TRBJ2-7, the full variable domain reads EPEVTQTPSHQVTQMGQEVILRCVPISNHLYFYWYRQILGQKVEFLVSFYNNEISEKSEIFDDQFSVERPDGSNFTLKIRSTKLEDSAMYFCASRSDRGHSYEQYFGPGTRLTVT.

This clone was found a few times. V is TRBV5-1 and J is TRBJ1-1; D uncertain. Trimming left V 0 bases short and J 2 bases short, with 5 bases between. The length of the CDR3 is 13 residues. Germline-derived CDR1 and CDR2 are SGHRS and YFSETQ. This chain's CDR3 is CASSLEFNTEAFF. CDR3 DNA sequence: TGCGCCAGCAGCTTGGAATTCAACACTGAAGCTTTCTTT.